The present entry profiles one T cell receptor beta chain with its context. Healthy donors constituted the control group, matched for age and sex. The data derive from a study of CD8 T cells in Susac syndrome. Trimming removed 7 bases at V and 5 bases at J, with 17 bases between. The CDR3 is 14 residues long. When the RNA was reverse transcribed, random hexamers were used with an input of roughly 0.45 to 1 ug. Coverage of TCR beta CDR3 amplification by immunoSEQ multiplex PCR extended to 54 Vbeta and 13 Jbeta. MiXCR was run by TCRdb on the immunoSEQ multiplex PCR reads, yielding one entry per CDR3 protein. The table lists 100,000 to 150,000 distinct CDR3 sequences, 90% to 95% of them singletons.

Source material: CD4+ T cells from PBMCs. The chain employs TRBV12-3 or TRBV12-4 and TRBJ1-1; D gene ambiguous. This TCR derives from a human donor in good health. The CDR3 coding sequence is TGTGCCAGCAAGTATGGGAGGGCCGCGACTGAAGCTTTCTTT. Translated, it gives CASKYGRAATEAFF.